These 19 T cell receptor beta chains share one sample of origin, sequenced in a study of T cells after yellow fever vaccination. Using its own MiXCR run on the 5' RACE reads, TCRdb lists one record per CDR3 protein. Among approximately 70,000 distinct CDR3 sequences listed, more than 5.5% were seen once. The sequencing used CD8+ T cells sorted from PBMCs, collected 10 days after the first yellow fever vaccination. The origin of the receptors is a man aged 18 to 30 who received the YFV17D yellow fever vaccine.

J is TRBJ2-7 and V is TRBV7-8; 9 bases align to TRBD1. With V trimmed by 7 bases and J by 5 bases, 6 bases remained unmatched. Germline loops: CDR1 SGHVS, CDR2 FQNEAQ. The CDR3 length is 13 residues. In DNA form, the CDR3 reads TGTGCCAGCACGCCGGGACAGGGTCACGAGCAGTACGTC. Translated, it gives CASTPGQGHEQYV.

The chain couples TRBV19 to TRBJ1-2; D gene ambiguous. Germline V gives CDR1 LNHDA, CDR2 SQIVND (reference sequence). The CDR3 is 14 residues long. The V end was cut by 4 bases, the J end by 1 base, with 10 bases between. The CDR3 DNA reads as TGTGCCAGTAGTAAAGGGCAGTATAACTATGGCTACACCTTC. Translation: CASSKGQYNYGYTF.

Worth noting for this clonotype: This may be a read error: a much more frequent sequence differs by one nucleotide. This sequence joins TRBV12-3 or TRBV12-4 and TRBJ2-3; the match to TRBD2 covers 11 bases. This CDR3 region has 16 residues. CDR3 DNA sequence: TGTGCCGGCAGTGCTCTAGCGGGGGGTAGCACAGATACGCAGTATTTT. The encoded protein is CAGSALAGGSTDTQYF.

This clonotype occurred many times. This rearrangement joins TRBV11-2 to TRBJ2-3; TRBD2 might be the D (5 bases). V gave up 8 bases and J gave up 5 bases, with 14 bases separating them. CDR1 and CDR2 (germline): SGHAT, FQNNGV. This CDR3 is 13 amino acids long. The CDR3 here is CASLVGVGDTQYF. CDR3 nucleotides: TGTGCCAGCCTGGTCGGGGTGGGAGATACGCAGTATTTT. The whole variable domain, remainder taken from reference TRBV11-2 and TRBJ2-3, is EAGVAQSPRYKIIEKRQSVAFWCNPISGHATLYWYQQILGQGPKLLIQFQNNGVVDDSQLPKDRFSAERLKGVDSTLKIQPAKLEDSAVYLCASLVGVGDTQYFGPGTRLTVL.

This clonotype was detected a few times. V gene TRBV4-1 combines with J gene TRBJ1-5, with D perhaps matching TRBD1 (5 bases). V lost 2 bases, J lost 0 bases, and 17 bases lay in between. The CDR3 runs 18 residues. Germline CDR1 MGHRA, CDR2 YSYEKL. The CDR3 protein is CASSQWDVLGFSNQPQHF. DNA for the CDR3: TGCGCCAGCAGCCAATGGGACGTGTTGGGTTTTAGCAATCAGCCCCAGCATTTT.

This clonotype was detected a few times. The rearrangement uses TRBV4-3 and TRBJ2-2; D may be TRBD1 (6 bases). The germline CDR1 and CDR2 sequences are LGHNA and YSLEER. The ends were cut back, 4 bases at V and 7 bases at J, with 10 bases in the middle. This CDR3 contains 13 residues. The CDR3 DNA follows: TGCGCCAGCAGCCCCTGGGGGCACGGGGAGCTGTTTTTT. This codes for CASSPWGHGELFF.

At least ten counts were recorded for this clonotype. The chain combines TRBV6-6 with TRBJ2-3, with D unresolved. V was cut by 5 bases and J by 3 bases, with 0 bases left in between. Germline V gene sequence: CDR1 MNHNY, CDR2 SVGAGI (reference sequence). The CDR3 has 10 amino acids. CDR3 sequence (DNA): TGTGCCAGCAGTACAGATACGCAGTATTTT. Residues: CASSTDTQYF.

There are a few counts of this clonotype. The genes are TRBV7-2 and TRBJ2-1; the D gene is possibly TRBD2 (6 bases). V was clipped by 4 bases and J by 8 bases, with 18 bases between them. The CDR3 extends over 15 amino acids. The germline CDR1 and CDR2 sequences are SGHTA and FQGNSA. This chain's CDR3 is CASSSFSGRGDEQFF. The CDR3 coding sequence is TGTGCCAGCAGCTCCTTTAGCGGAAGAGGAGATGAGCAGTTCTTC.

In regard to this clonotype: With a much larger clone just one base away, this may be a read error. The chain uses TRBV6-1 and TRBJ2-1, with D possibly matching TRBD2 (7 bases). CDR1 is MNHNS, CDR2 SASEGT, per germline. This CDR3 is built from 14 residues. Trimming took 6 bases from V and 9 from J, leaving 18 bases between them. The CDR3 here is CASRGLRGGGEQFF. The DNA for the CDR3 is TGTGCCAGCAGGGGCCTGAGGGGGGGCGGTGAGCAGTTCTTC.

The gene calls are TRBV4-1 and TRBJ1-2, with D maybe TRBD1 (5 bases). This CDR3 has 17 residues. Germline V lookup: CDR1 MGHRA, CDR2 YSYEKL. The V end lost 0 bases, the J end lost 4 bases, and 18 bases lay between the germline ends. Here the CDR3 reads CASSQDPGAARAYGYTF. For the CDR3, the DNA is TGCGCCAGCAGCCAAGATCCTGGGGCCGCACGGGCCTATGGCTACACCTTC.

This clonotype was picked up a small number of times. The chain carries TRBV27 and TRBJ2-7; TRBD2 matches 7 bases. The CDR3 spans 16 residues. J was trimmed by 7 bases and V by 6 bases; bases with no gene match: 18. CDR1 is MNHEY and CDR2 is SMNVEV in the germline V gene (reference sequence). The CDR3 reads CASRDGGGEWVAEQYF. The CDR3 DNA is TGTGCCAGCAGGGACGGTGGGGGGGAATGGGTTGCGGAGCAGTACTTC.

This clonotype was counted a few times. J is TRBJ2-2 and V is TRBV5-5, with D uncertain. Deletions cut 3 bases from V and 7 bases from J, with 7 bases between. The CDR3 contains 12 residues. CDR1 is SGHKS and CDR2 is YYEKEE in the germline V gene (reference sequence). The CDR3 region has the DNA TGTGCCAGCAGCTATGCGCACGGGGAGCTGTTTTTT. Residues: CASSYAHGELFF.

This clonotype was counted only a few times. The chain recombines TRBV6-5 with TRBJ1-2; 10 bases agree with TRBD1. The V gene end was trimmed by 4 bases and the J gene end by 7 bases; junction bases not matched to a gene: 9. The CDR3 length is 15 residues. Per germline, CDR1 MNHEY and CDR2 SVGAGI. The CDR3 loop reads CASSLVGTGEGGYTF. In DNA, the CDR3 is TGTGCCAGCAGTTTAGTTGGGACAGGGGAGGGTGGCTACACCTTC.

This chain uses TRBV24-1 with TRBJ2-7, with D possibly TRBD1 on 6 matching bases. There are 15 residues in the CDR3. Trimming cost V 7 bases and J 7 bases, with 22 bases left between them. In germline, CDR1 is KGHDR, CDR2 SFDVKD. The DNA for the CDR3 is TGTGCCACCAGAAAAAGGGGGAACTACGGTTTTGAGCAGTACGTC. This codes for CATRKRGNYGFEQYV.

This clonotype has a count of ten or more. The chain links TRBV4-3 to TRBJ2-7; D unresolved. CDR1 is LGHNA and CDR2 is YSLEER in the germline V gene. The ends were cut back, 0 bases at V and 5 bases at J, with 14 bases in the middle. CDR3 length equals 15 residues. CDR3 bases: TGCGCCAGCAGCCAAGAAGCTGAACCGGGCGACGAGCAGTACTTC. Protein sequence: CASSQEAEPGDEQYF.

Ten or more counts support this clonotype. The chain couples TRBV4-1 to TRBJ2-3, with D unresolved. CDR1 and CDR2 from the germline V gene are MGHRA and YSYEKL. Trimming cost V 0 bases and J 1 base, with 5 bases left between them. The CDR3 is made up of 14 amino acids. Here the CDR3 DNA reads TGCGCCAGCAGCCAAGAGGCGGGCACAGATACGCAGTATTTT. This gives the protein CASSQEAGTDTQYF.

This clonotype was counted ten times or more. The chain uses TRBV6-6 and TRBJ2-1, with D maybe TRBD2 (5 bases). V dropped 6 bases and J dropped 4 bases, with 10 bases sitting between them. The CDR3 is 13 residues long. Per the germline V gene, CDR1 is MNHNY and CDR2 is SVGAGI (reference sequence). CDR3 nucleotides: TGTGCCAGCAGGCCCGGGATTTACAATGAGCAGTTCTTC. Translating gives CASRPGIYNEQFF.

This clonotype appeared many times. V is TRBV12-3 or TRBV12-4 and J is TRBJ1-6; possible D gene TRBD1, 5 bases. The V gene lost 5 bases and the J gene lost 7 bases, with 6 bases spanning the gap. This CDR3 comprises 12 residues. In nucleotides, the CDR3 is TGTGCCAGCAGTAACAGGAATTCACCCCTCCACTTT. Amino acids: CASSNRNSPLHF.

The chain couples TRBV9 to TRBJ2-3; 9 positions match TRBD2. Trimming at V came to 5 bases and at J to 1 base, leaving 11 bases not matched to a gene. This CDR3 contains 17 residues. CDR1 and CDR2 from the germline V gene are SGDLS and YYNGEE. The CDR3: CASRPPSAGGGTDTQYF. CDR3 DNA: TGTGCCAGCAGACCACCCTCAGCGGGGGGAGGCACAGATACGCAGTATTTT.